A selection of T cell receptor beta chains follows, all from one sample in a study of cytomegalovirus exposure and HLA in healthy donors. Repertoires were generated with immunoSEQ multiplex PCR, while TCRdb's copy carries only in-frame clones and drops some. The profile shows around 170,000 clones, more than 65% of them singletons. The sequencing input was PBMCs. All receptors derive from a woman aged 30 to 39 in good health and CMV-seropositive. CDR3s include the opening cysteine and the closing phenylalanine or tryptophan. D genes are given only for firm matches. Part of the rows lack a size; the others show once, few, many or a class for expanded clones.

v_call	j_call	clone_size	cdr3_length	d_call	cdr3_nt	cdr3_aa
TRBV5-5	TRBJ1-2	.	12	.	TGTGCCAGCAGCTTGATCCAGGGCGGCTACACCTTC	CASSLIQGGYTF
TRBV4-3	TRBJ2-3	once	13	.	TGCGCCAGCAGCCAAGATAATACAGGAACGCAGTATTTT	CASSQDNTGTQYF
TRBV27	TRBJ2-3	.	12	TRBD2	TGTGCCAGCAGCGCGGGGGGGTTAACGCAGTATTTT	CASSAGGLTQYF
TRBV28	TRBJ1-2	once	12	.	TGTGCCAGCCGGGTCTCGAGAATTGGCTACACCTTC	CASRVSRIGYTF
TRBV5-1	TRBJ1-6	.	18	TRBD1	TGCGCCAGCAGCCTCAGGCCACAGGGGAACTCCTATAATTCACCCCTCCACTTT	CASSLRPQGNSYNSPLHF
TRBV29-1	TRBJ1-1	.	13	TRBD1	TGCAGCGTCGGGGACAGGGGGGACACTGAAGCTTTCTTT	CSVGDRGDTEAFF
TRBV4-2	TRBJ2-7	.	13	.	TGTGCCAGCAAGAGTGAGAGCTCCTACGAGCAGTACTTC	CASKSESSYEQYF
TRBV9	TRBJ2-7	few	14	.	TGTGCCAGCAGCGTAGTTGGGGAGACGGGGGAGCAGTACTTC	CASSVVGETGEQYF
TRBV5-1	TRBJ2-2	.	16	.	TGCGCCAGCAGCTCAAGGAGTAGGGGGTCAACCGGGGAGCTGTTTTTT	CASSSRSRGSTGELFF
TRBV7-2	TRBJ2-2	.	15	.	TGTGCCAGCAGCTTAGCGGACTTTAACACCGGGGAGCTGTTTTTT	CASSLADFNTGELFF
TRBV11-3	TRBJ1-1	.	15	.	TGTGCCAGCAGTAGACAGAGTTTTAAGGACACTGAAGCTTTCTTT	CASSRQSFKDTEAFF
TRBV2	TRBJ2-4	few	17	TRBD2	TGTGCCAGCAGTGAACTAGCGGGGGCCTTAGCCAAAAACATTCAGTACTTC	CASSELAGALAKNIQYF
TRBV11-3	TRBJ1-1	.	15	TRBD1	TGTGCCAGCAGCCCTCGGACAGGGCGGAACACTGAAGCTTTCTTT	CASSPRTGRNTEAFF